This entry concerns a single T cell receptor beta chain. As yet, its antigen is unknown. These data originate in a study of T cell responses to AZD1222 COVID-19 vaccine. Assay used: immunoSEQ multiplex PCR; TCRdb lists only in-frame clones, some missing. The profile shows over 150,000 clones, 75% to 90% of them singletons. V shed 5 bases, J shed 10 bases, and the junction held 10 bases outside the gene matches. The CDR3 sequence is 15 residues long. Per germline, CDR1 MDHEN and CDR2 SYDVKM. The study's findings and limits: Of spike-specific TCRs, nearly half reportedly target regions left unmutated in variants.

The receptor was isolated from an adult in good health. This chain connects TRBV28 to TRBJ1-6, with TRBD1 matching 8 bases. The sequences come from peripheral blood, collected on day 0 of AZD1222 vaccination. CDR3 nucleotides: TGTGCCAGCAGTCAACCCAGGACAGGGCTGTCACCCCTCCACTTT. Encoded protein: CASSQPRTGLSPLHF.